The TCR beta chain under discussion was sequenced for a study of T cells after yellow fever vaccination. General observations from the study: FACS-sorted repertoires could contain abundant clonotypes contaminating from the bulk population. Clones from primary vaccination mostly reappeared after the booster (96% CD4, 88% CD8).

The sample holds a few counts of this clonotype. The antigen is undetermined. TCR cDNA was made by 5'RACE template switching, adding a universal primer site and UMIs. One entry per CDR3 protein results from TCRdb running MiXCR on the 5' RACE reads. Seen here are about 340,000 distinct CDR3 sequences, 8.7% observed once, and the top ten hold roughly 18%. The clonotype comes from a man younger than 30 who received the YFV17D yellow fever vaccine. The source material was PBMCs, sampled on the day of the first yellow fever vaccination.

This chain's CDR3 is CASSPGSDTLADTQYF. The CDR3 DNA sequence: TGTGCCAGCAGCCCCGGGTCGGACACTTTGGCAGATACGCAGTATTTT. This chain uses TRBV6-9 with TRBJ2-3; maybe TRBD1 (5 bases). Deletions cut 6 bases from V and 4 bases from J, with 20 bases between. This CDR3 region has 16 residues. CDR1 is MNHGY, CDR2 SVAAGI, per germline.